What follows are 24 T cell receptor beta chains derived from one specimen sequenced in a study of T cells in tuberculosis. Only in-frame clones appear in the TCRdb table, and some are missing; sequencing was by immunoSEQ multiplex PCR. This table has around 30,000 clones, roughly 93% appearing once. Sequences were obtained from PBMCs. Receptors originate from a donor aged 5 to 30 with latent tuberculosis or without tuberculosis infection.

The chain couples TRBV18 to TRBJ2-6, with TRBD2 identical over 7 bases. Germline CDR1 KGHSH, CDR2 LQKENI. V lost 5 bases and J lost 4; bases outside the gene matches: 5. This CDR3 has 15 residues. This chain's CDR3 is CASSRGGDGANVLTF. In DNA form, the CDR3 reads TGTGCCAGCTCAAGGGGAGGGGACGGGGCCAACGTCCTGACTTTC.

The rearrangement joins TRBV4-1 to TRBJ2-4; D gene ambiguous. V was shortened by 2 bases and J by 7 bases, with 21 bases between the two germline ends. Germline V gives CDR1 MGHRA, CDR2 YSYEKL. The CDR3 totals 17 residues. The CDR3, as DNA: TGCGCCAGCAGCCAATTCGATTCGGAGTACGGCGGCAACATTCAGTACTTC. Translated, it gives CASSQFDSEYGGNIQYF.

In its sample, this clone was seen once. CDR3 sequence reads: CASKGQEYNEQFF. For the CDR3, the DNA is TGTGCCAGCAAGGGACAGGAGTACAATGAGCAGTTCTTC. This sequence joins TRBV2 and TRBJ2-1; 8 bases match TRBD1. Germline lookup yields CDR1 SNHLY and CDR2 FYNNEI. V lost 7 bases, J lost 4 bases, and 3 bases stayed unmatched. The CDR3 contains 13 residues.

This chain uses TRBV7-9 with TRBJ2-5, with 11 positions matching TRBD1. Germline CDR1 is SEHNR and CDR2 is FQNEAQ (reference sequence). The CDR3 runs to 15 residues. V gave up 5 bases and J gave up 5 bases; unmatched junction bases: 7. CDR3 loop: CASSPGTGGLETQYF. CDR3 DNA: TGTGCCAGCAGCCCCGGGACAGGGGGTTTGGAGACCCAGTACTTC.

V usage is TRBV28 and J usage is TRBJ1-3; the D is unclear. V gave up 7 bases and J gave up 2 bases, with 18 bases separating them. The germline V gene encodes CDR1 MDHEN and CDR2 SYDVKM. The CDR3 contains 16 residues. CDR3 nucleotides: TGTGCCAGCACCTCTCTCGGGAGGGTCGCTGGAAACACCATATATTTT. Protein: CASTSLGRVAGNTIYF.

This chain uses TRBV10-3 with TRBJ1-5, with TRBD1 matching 7 bases. V dropped 2 bases and J dropped 3; count of bases not matched to a gene: 4. Germline V gives CDR1 ENHRY, CDR2 SYGVKD. This CDR3 is built from 15 residues. The CDR3 nucleotides read TGTGCCATCAGTGAGGAGGGGGCGGACAATCAGCCCCAGCATTTT. The encoded protein is CAISEEGADNQPQHF.

The gene calls are TRBV6-5 and TRBJ2-1, with no clear D. V was clipped by 0 bases and J by 1 base, with 7 bases between them. CDR1 MNHEY and CDR2 SVGAGI come from the germline V gene. The CDR3 covers 15 residues. This CDR3 reads CASSYSGRSYNEQFF. CDR3 nucleotide sequence: TGTGCCAGCAGTTACTCGGGCAGGTCCTACAATGAGCAGTTCTTC.

The chain has TRBV6-4 and TRBJ1-1, with 9 bases matching TRBD1. With 5 bases clipped from V and 5 bases from J, the junction kept 12 bases outside the gene matches. CDR1 is MRHNA, CDR2 SNTAGT, per germline. CDR3 length: 16 amino acids. The CDR3 reads CASSLHGTGSGTEAFF. The CDR3 DNA follows: TGTGCCAGCAGTCTCCACGGGACAGGGTCGGGAACTGAAGCTTTCTTT.

This clone appeared a single time. This sequence joins TRBV6-1 and TRBJ1-4, with 8 bases that match TRBD1. V lost 0 bases and J lost 5; bases outside the gene matches: 5. Germline lookup yields CDR1 MNHNS and CDR2 SASEGT. The CDR3 spans 16 residues. CDR3 region: CASSEAGGTGNEKLFF. As DNA, the CDR3 is TGTGCCAGCAGTGAAGCGGGCGGGACAGGAAATGAAAAACTGTTTTTT.

The chain is built from TRBV28 and TRBJ1-1, with a weak D call TRBD1 (6 bases). CDR1 is MDHEN and CDR2 is SYDVKM in the germline V gene. CDR3 length: 15 amino acids. Trimming cost V 6 bases and J 0 bases, with 14 bases left between them. CDR3 loop: CASSPAGGLNTEAFF. The CDR3 bases are TGTGCCAGCAGCCCAGCGGGGGGGCTGAACACTGAAGCTTTCTTT. The entire variable domain, with the rest obtained from reference TRBV28 and TRBJ1-1, is as follows: DVKVTQSSRYLVKRTGEKVFLECVQDMDHENMFWYRQDPGLGLRLIYFSYDVKMKEKGDIPEGYSVSREKKERFSLILESASTNQTSMYLCASSPAGGLNTEAFFGQGTRLTVV.

The count of this clone is one. The gene calls are TRBV4-2 and TRBJ2-3; D may be TRBD2 (6 bases). Germline V lookup: CDR1 LGHNA, CDR2 YNFKEQ. V shed 1 base and J shed 5 bases, with 16 bases lying between them. CDR3 size: 16 residues. CDR3 loop: CASSQGGWTGGDTQYF. The CDR3 nucleotides read TGTGCCAGCAGCCAAGGGGGATGGACCGGGGGAGATACGCAGTATTTT.

This clone was seen more than once but under ten times. J is TRBJ2-7 and V is TRBV2, with 11 bases that match TRBD1. This CDR3 region has 13 residues. Germline assignment: CDR1 SNHLY and CDR2 FYNNEI. J lost 5 bases, V lost 4 bases, and 1 base had no gene match. The CDR3 protein is CASSGTGGNEQYF. CDR3 nucleotides: TGTGCCAGCAGTGGGACAGGGGGCAACGAGCAGTACTTC. Together with reference TRBV2 and TRBJ2-7, the CDR3 gives the full variable domain: EPEVTQTPSHQVTQMGQEVILRCVPISNHLYFYWYRQILGQKVEFLVSFYNNEISEKSEIFDDQFSVERPDGSNFTLKIRSTKLEDSAMYFCASSGTGGNEQYFGPGTRLTVT.

V is TRBV4-1 and J is TRBJ2-1, with TRBD2 matching 7 bases. J was trimmed by 3 bases and V by 1 base; bases with no gene match: 3. Germline CDR1 and CDR2: MGHRA and YSYEKL. The CDR3 spans 15 residues. CDR3 in DNA: TGCGCCAGCAGCCAAGGCGGGAGCTTCTACAATGAGCAGTTCTTC. Its translation is CASSQGGSFYNEQFF.

This chain uses TRBV2 with TRBJ2-1, with 10 nucleotides matching TRBD1. Germline CDR1 and CDR2: SNHLY and FYNNEI. V shed 7 bases, J shed 4 bases, and the junction held 4 bases outside the gene matches. This CDR3 is 14 amino acids long. CDR3 nucleotides: TGTGCCAGCACACGGGACAGGGGATACAATGAGCAGTTCTTC. It encodes CASTRDRGYNEQFF.

Only a few counts were recorded for this clone. The chain carries TRBV6-1 and TRBJ2-7; TRBD2 matches at 11 bases. CDR3 length equals 14 residues. V lost 8 bases to trimming and J lost 3 bases; unmatched junction nucleotides: 6. Germline CDR1 is MNHNS and CDR2 is SASEGT. CDR3 loop: CASESSGRFYEQYF. The CDR3 DNA sequence: TGTGCCAGCGAATCTAGCGGGAGGTTCTACGAGCAGTACTTC.

The gene calls are TRBV27 and TRBJ2-1, with D possibly matching TRBD2 (6 bases). Germline V gives CDR1 MNHEY, CDR2 SMNVEV (reference sequence). This CDR3 region has 17 residues. The V end was cut by 2 bases, the J end by 1 base, with 15 bases between. The CDR3 DNA reads as TGTGCCAGCAGTTTAGCGGGGACCGGTTCGTCCTACAATGAGCAGTTCTTC. Amino acid sequence: CASSLAGTGSSYNEQFF.

This rearrangement joins TRBV6-1 to TRBJ2-4; 7 nucleotides match TRBD2. This CDR3 comprises 17 residues. Germline V lookup: CDR1 MNHNS, CDR2 SASEGT. J gave up 4 bases and V 0 bases, and 9 bases lay outside the gene matches. CDR3 in DNA: TGTGCCAGCAGTGAAGCGATTACCCAGCGGGGTAAAAACATTCAGTACTTC. It codes for CASSEAITQRGKNIQYF.

V is TRBV18 and J is TRBJ2-2; unclear D gene. The CDR3 runs 14 residues. Germline values: CDR1 KGHSH, CDR2 LQKENI. V shed 6 bases and J shed 3 bases, with 11 bases lying between them. The CDR3 coding sequence is TGTGCCAGCTCCGAATCTATGGACACCGGGGAGCTGTTTTTT. Its translation is CASSESMDTGELFF.

This chain links TRBV5-6 with TRBJ2-1; 10 bases match TRBD2. Germline CDR1 reads SGHDT; CDR2 reads YYEEEE. This CDR3 is 14 amino acids long. V was pared by 2 bases and J by 5 bases, with 1 base of the junction left unmatched. CDR3 in DNA: TGTGCCAGCAGCTTTGGACTAGCGGACAATGAGCAGTTCTTC. Translated, it gives CASSFGLADNEQFF.

The chain combines TRBV27 with TRBJ2-4, with TRBD1 identical over 8 bases. Trimming removed 4 bases from V and 3 bases from J; junction bases left unmatched: 11. This CDR3 is 17 amino acids long. Looked up from germline, CDR1 is MNHEY and CDR2 is SMNVEV (reference sequence). The CDR3, as DNA: TGTGCCAGCAGTTCCCCCGAGACAGGGGTGGGCAAAAACATTCAGTACTTC. Translated, it gives CASSSPETGVGKNIQYF.

This chain connects TRBV6-6 to TRBJ1-2, with 9 positions matching TRBD1. V shed 4 bases and J 8 bases; nucleotides not matched to a gene: 11. Germline V lookup: CDR1 MNHNY, CDR2 SVGAGI (reference sequence). The CDR3 sequence is 15 residues long. The chain's CDR3 is CASSFDRGKGKGYTF. CDR3 nucleotides: TGTGCCAGCAGTTTCGACAGGGGGAAGGGGAAGGGCTACACCTTC.

This clone was seen just once. V and J are TRBV4-2 and TRBJ2-2; weak D call: TRBD1 (5 bases). V lost 1 base and J lost 5, with 17 bases in between. Germline V lookup: CDR1 LGHNA, CDR2 YNFKEQ. The CDR3 covers 17 residues. CDR3 protein: CASSQVWGQGRTGELFF. The CDR3 region has the DNA TGTGCCAGCAGCCAAGTTTGGGGTCAGGGCCGGACCGGGGAGCTGTTTTTT.

This chain connects TRBV2 to TRBJ1-5; tentative D call: TRBD1 (6 bases). The germline V and J ends were trimmed by 6 bases and 6 bases, with 12 bases remaining between them. Germline CDR1 and CDR2: SNHLY and FYNNEI. The length of the CDR3 is 13 residues. CDR3 sequence (DNA): TGTGCCAGCAGGGGGGAGGGGGTTCAGCCCCAGCATTTT. Its protein is CASRGEGVQPQHF.

The chain uses TRBV10-3 and TRBJ2-7, with TRBD2 matching 11 bases. The J segment lost 0 bases and the V segment lost 9 bases, leaving 4 bases of the junction unmatched. The CDR3 spans 14 residues. Per the germline V gene, CDR1 is ENHRY and CDR2 is SYGVKD. The CDR3 region has the DNA TGTGCCATTAGCGGGGGGGCAATCTCCTACGAGCAGTACTTC. This encodes CAISGGAISYEQYF.